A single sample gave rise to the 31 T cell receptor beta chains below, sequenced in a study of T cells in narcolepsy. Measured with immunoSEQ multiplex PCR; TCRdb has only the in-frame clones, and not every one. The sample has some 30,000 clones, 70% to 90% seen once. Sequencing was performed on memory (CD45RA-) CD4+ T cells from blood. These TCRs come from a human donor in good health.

The CDR3 here is CASSFRTESSYNEQFF. The DNA of the CDR3 is TGTGCCAGCAGCTTCAGGACAGAGAGCTCCTACAATGAGCAGTTCTTC. The J gene is TRBJ2-1, the V gene TRBV7-8, with D tentatively TRBD1 (6 bases). The V gene lost 3 bases and the J gene lost 0 bases, with 12 bases spanning the gap. The CDR3 has 16 amino acids. Per the germline V gene, CDR1 is SGHVS and CDR2 is FQNEAQ.

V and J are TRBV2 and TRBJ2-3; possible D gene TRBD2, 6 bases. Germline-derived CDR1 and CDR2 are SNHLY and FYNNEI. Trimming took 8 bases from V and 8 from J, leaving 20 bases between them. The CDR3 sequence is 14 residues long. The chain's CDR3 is CASLREFPLVTQYF. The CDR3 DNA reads TGTGCCAGCTTACGGGAGTTCCCCTTAGTTACGCAGTATTTT.

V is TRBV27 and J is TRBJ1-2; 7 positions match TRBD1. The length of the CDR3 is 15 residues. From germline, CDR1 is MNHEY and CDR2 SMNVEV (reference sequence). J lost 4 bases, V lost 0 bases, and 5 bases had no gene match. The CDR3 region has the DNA TGTGCCAGCAGTTTATCACCTCAGGGGGGCTATGGCTACACCTTC. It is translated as CASSLSPQGGYGYTF.

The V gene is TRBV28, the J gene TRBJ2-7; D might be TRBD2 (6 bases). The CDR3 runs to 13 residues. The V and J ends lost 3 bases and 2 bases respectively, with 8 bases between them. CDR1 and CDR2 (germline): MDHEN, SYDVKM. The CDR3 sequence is CASSLRGPYEQYF. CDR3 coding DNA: TGTGCCAGCAGTTTGCGGGGACCCTACGAGCAGTACTTC.

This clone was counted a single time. The CDR3 region has the DNA TGTGCCAGCAGTTTAGGCTCCGGGGGGGTAATCGCTACGCAGTATTTT. Residues: CASSLGSGGVIATQYF. The rearrangement joins TRBV27 to TRBJ2-3, with 8 positions matching TRBD2. Germline assignment: CDR1 MNHEY and CDR2 SMNVEV (reference sequence). This CDR3 is 16 amino acids long. The ends lost 2 bases at V and 8 bases at J; junction bases unmatched: 12.

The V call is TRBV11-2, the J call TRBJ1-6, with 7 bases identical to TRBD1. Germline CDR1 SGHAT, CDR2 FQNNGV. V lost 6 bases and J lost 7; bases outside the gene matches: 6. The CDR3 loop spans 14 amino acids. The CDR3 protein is CASSIGDRNSPLHF. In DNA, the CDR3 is TGTGCCAGCAGTATAGGGGACAGAAATTCACCCCTCCACTTT.

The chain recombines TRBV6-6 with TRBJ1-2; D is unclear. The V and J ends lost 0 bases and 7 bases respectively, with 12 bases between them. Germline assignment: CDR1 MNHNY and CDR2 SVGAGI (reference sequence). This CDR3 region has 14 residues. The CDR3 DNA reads TGTGCCAGCAGTTACTCCTCGGGGTCGGGTGGCTACACCTTC. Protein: CASSYSSGSGGYTF.

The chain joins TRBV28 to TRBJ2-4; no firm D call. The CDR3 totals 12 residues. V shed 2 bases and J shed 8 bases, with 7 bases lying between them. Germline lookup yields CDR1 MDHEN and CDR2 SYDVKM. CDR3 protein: CASSLTAYIQYF. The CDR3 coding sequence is TGTGCCAGCAGTTTAACCGCCTACATTCAGTACTTC.

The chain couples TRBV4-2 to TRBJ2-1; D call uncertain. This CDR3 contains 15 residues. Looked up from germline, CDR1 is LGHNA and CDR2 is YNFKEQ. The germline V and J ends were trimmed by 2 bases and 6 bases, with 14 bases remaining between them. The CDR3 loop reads CASSQPGPLGNEQFF. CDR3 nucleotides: TGTGCCAGCAGCCAACCGGGCCCGTTGGGCAATGAGCAGTTCTTC.

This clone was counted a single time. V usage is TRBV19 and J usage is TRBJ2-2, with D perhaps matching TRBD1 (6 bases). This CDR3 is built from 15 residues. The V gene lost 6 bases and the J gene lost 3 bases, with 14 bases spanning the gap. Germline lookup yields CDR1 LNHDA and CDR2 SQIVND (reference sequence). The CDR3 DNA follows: TGTGCCAGTAGAAACAGGGCGCGAGACACCGGGGAGCTGTTTTTT. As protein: CASRNRARDTGELFF.

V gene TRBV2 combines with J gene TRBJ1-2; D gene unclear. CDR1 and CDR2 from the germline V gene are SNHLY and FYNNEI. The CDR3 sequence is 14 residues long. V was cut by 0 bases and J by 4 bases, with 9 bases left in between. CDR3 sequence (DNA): TGTGCCAGCAGTGAAGCGTCCGGGGTCTATGGCTACACCTTC. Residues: CASSEASGVYGYTF.

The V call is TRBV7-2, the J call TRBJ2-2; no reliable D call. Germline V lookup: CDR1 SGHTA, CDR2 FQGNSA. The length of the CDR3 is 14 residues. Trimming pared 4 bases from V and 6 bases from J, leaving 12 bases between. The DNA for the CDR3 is TGTGCCAGCAGCTCCGGTTCACGGGCCGGGGAGCTGTTTTTT. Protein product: CASSSGSRAGELFF.

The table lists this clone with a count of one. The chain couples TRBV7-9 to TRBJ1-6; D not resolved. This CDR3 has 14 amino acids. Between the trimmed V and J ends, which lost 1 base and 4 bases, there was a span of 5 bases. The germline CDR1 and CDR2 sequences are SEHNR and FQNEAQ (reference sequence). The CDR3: CASSLGRYNSPLHF. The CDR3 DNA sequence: TGTGCCAGCAGCTTAGGCCGTTATAATTCACCCCTCCACTTT.

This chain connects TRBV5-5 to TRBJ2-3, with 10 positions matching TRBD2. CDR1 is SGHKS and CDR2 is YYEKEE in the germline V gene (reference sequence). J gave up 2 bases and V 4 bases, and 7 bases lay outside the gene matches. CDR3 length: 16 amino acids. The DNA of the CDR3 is TGTGCCAGCAGCCTGGGGCTAGCGGGAGTCACAGATACGCAGTATTTT. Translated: CASSLGLAGVTDTQYF.

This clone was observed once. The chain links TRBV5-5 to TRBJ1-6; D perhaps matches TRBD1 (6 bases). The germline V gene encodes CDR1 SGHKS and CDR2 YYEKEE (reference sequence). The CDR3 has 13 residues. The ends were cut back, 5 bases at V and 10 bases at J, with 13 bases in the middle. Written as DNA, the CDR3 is TGTGCCAGCAGTATACAGGGATGGTCACCCCTCCACTTT. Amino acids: CASSIQGWSPLHF.

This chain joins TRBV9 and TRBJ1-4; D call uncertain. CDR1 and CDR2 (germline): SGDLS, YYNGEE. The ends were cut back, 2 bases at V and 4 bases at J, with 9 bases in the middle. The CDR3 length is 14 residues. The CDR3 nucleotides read TGTGCCAGCAGCGTCCACGGGATTAATGAAAAACTGTTTTTT. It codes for CASSVHGINEKLFF.

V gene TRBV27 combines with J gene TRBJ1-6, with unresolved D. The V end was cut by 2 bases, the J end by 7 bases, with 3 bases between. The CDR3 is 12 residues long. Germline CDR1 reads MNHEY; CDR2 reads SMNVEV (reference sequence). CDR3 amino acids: CASSLGNSPLHF. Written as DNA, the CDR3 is TGTGCCAGCAGTTTAGGGAATTCACCCCTCCACTTT.

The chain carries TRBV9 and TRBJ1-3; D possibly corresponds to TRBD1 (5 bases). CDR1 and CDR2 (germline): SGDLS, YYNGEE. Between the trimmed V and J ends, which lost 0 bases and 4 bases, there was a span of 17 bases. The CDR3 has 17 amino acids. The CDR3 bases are TGTGCCAGCAGCGTAGAGGCGGTGGGACTGAGAGGAAACACCATATATTTT. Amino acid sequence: CASSVEAVGLRGNTIYF.

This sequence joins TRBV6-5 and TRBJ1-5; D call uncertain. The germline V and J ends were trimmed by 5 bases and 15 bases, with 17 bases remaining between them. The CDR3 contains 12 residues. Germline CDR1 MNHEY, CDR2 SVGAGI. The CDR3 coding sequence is TGTGCCAGCAGTGAATTGACGCTCCCTCCGCATTTT. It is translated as CASSELTLPPHF.

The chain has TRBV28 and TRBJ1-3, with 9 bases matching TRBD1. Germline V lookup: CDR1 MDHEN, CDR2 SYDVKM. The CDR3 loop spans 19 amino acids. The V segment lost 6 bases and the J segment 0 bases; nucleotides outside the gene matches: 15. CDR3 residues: CASRAGTGFGRGSGNTIYF. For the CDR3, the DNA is TGTGCCAGCAGGGCCGGGACAGGGTTTGGCCGGGGCTCTGGAAACACCATATATTTT.

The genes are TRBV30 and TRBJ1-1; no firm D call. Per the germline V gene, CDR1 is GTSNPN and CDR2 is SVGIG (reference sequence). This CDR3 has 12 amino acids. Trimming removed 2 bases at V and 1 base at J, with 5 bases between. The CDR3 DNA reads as TGTGCCTGGAGTAGGCAGAACACTGAAGCTTTCTTT. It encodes CAWSRQNTEAFF.

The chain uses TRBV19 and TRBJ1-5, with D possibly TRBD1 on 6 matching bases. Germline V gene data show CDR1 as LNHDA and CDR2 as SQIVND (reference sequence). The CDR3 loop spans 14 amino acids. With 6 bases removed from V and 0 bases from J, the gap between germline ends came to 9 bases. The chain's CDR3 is CASRGHYSNQPQHF. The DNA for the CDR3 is TGTGCCAGTAGGGGACATTATAGCAATCAGCCCCAGCATTTT.

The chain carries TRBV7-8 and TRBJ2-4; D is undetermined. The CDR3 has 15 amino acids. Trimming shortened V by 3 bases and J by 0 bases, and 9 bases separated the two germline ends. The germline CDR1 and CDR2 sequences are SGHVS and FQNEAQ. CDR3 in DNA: TGTGCCAGCAGCTTGGGCTTATTAGCCAAAAACATTCAGTACTTC. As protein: CASSLGLLAKNIQYF.

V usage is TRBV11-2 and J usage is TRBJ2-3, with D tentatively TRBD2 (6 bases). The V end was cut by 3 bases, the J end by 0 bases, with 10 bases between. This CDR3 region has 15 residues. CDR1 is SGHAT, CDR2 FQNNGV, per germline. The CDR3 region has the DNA TGTGCCAGCAGCTTCGGGACTGGAAGCACAGATACGCAGTATTTT. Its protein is CASSFGTGSTDTQYF.

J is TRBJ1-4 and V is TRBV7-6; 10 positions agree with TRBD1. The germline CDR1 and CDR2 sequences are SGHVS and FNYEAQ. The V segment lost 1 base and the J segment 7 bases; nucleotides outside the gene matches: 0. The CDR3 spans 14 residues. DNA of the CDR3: TGTGCCAGCAGCTTAGGGGACAGGGGTGAAAAACTGTTTTTT. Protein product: CASSLGDRGEKLFF.

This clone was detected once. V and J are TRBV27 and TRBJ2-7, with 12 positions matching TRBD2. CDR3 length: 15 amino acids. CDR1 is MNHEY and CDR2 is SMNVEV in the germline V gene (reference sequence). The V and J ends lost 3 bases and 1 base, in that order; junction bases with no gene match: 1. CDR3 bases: TGTGCCAGCAGTTTGGGGACTAGCGGGTCCTACGAGCAGTACTTC. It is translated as CASSLGTSGSYEQYF.

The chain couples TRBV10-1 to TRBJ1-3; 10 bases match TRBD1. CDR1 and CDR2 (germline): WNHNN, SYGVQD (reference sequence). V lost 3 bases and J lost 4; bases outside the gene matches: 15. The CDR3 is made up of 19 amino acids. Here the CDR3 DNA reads TGCGCCAGCAGTGACCAAGTCCCGGGACAGGGGATTAACGGAAACACCATATATTTT. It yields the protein CASSDQVPGQGINGNTIYF.

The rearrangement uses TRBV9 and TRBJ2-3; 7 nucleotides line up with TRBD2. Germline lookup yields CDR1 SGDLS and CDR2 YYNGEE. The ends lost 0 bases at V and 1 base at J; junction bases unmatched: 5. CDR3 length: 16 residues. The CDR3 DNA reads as TGTGCCAGCAGCGTAGCTCGGCTAGCGGGCACAGATACGCAGTATTTT. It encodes CASSVARLAGTDTQYF.

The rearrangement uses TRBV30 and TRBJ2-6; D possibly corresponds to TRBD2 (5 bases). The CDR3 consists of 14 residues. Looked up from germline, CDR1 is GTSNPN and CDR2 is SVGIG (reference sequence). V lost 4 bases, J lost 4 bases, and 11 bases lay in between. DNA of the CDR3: TGTGCCTGGAAGAGGGTGGAAGGGGCCAACGTCCTGACTTTC. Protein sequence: CAWKRVEGANVLTF.

As DNA, the CDR3 is TGTGCCAGCAGCTTAGGGGGACTAGCGGGAGGGCAGTTCTTC. Its protein is CASSLGGLAGGQFF. The chain employs TRBV7-2 and TRBJ2-1; TRBD2 aligns across 15 bases. The CDR3 has 14 amino acids. Per germline, CDR1 SGHTA and CDR2 FQGNSA. V was pared by 1 base and J by 12 bases, with 1 base of the junction left unmatched.

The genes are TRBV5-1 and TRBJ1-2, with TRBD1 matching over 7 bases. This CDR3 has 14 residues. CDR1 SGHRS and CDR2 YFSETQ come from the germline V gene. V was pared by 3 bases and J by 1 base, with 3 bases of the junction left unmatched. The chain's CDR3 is CASSSGDSNYGYTF. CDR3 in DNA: TGCGCCAGCAGCTCGGGGGACAGTAACTATGGCTACACCTTC.